This passage covers 28 T cell receptor beta chains from one sample sequenced in a study of response to subunit inactivated influenza vaccine. MiXCR, applied by TCRdb to the RT-PCR reads, yields one record per CDR3 protein. The sample gives 610,000 or so distinct CDR3 sequences, 14% of which show up once; 11% is in the top ten. The sample consisted of PBMCs from blood, taken 11 to 12 days after vaccination. The receptors come from a man in his forties or fifties who received an inactivated influenza vaccine.

This chain uses TRBV7-2 with TRBJ2-5; TRBD2 matches at 15 bases. V trimming: 3 bases; J trimming: 4 bases; junction bases outside the gene matches: 3. The CDR3 is made up of 16 amino acids. Germline values: CDR1 SGHTA, CDR2 FQGNSA. The CDR3: CASSFGTSGGLETQYF. As DNA, the CDR3 is TGTGCCAGCAGCTTTGGGACTAGCGGGGGGTTAGAGACCCAGTACTTC.

The chain couples TRBV7-3 to TRBJ2-7; the match to TRBD1 covers 7 bases. This CDR3 is built from 15 residues. Looked up from germline, CDR1 is SGHTA and CDR2 is FQGTGA. V lost 1 base to trimming and J lost 4 bases; unmatched junction nucleotides: 7. CDR3 loop: CASSLRKGAEYEQYF. The DNA of the CDR3 is TGTGCCAGCAGCTTAAGGAAGGGGGCGGAATACGAGCAGTACTTC.

This chain joins TRBV20-1 and TRBJ1-1; maybe TRBD1 (6 bases). V was pared by 6 bases and J by 8 bases, with 19 bases between. The CDR3 is made up of 13 amino acids. Germline V gene lookup returns CDR1 DFQATT and CDR2 SNEGSKA (reference sequence). This CDR3 reads CSAIQGVGREAFF. The DNA of the CDR3 is TGCAGTGCCATACAGGGAGTGGGTAGAGAAGCTTTCTTT.

In this sample, this clonotype turned up many times. The V call is TRBV7-2, the J call TRBJ2-6; D unresolved. CDR1 and CDR2 (germline): SGHTA, FQGNSA. Trimming pared 3 bases from V and 0 bases from J, leaving 9 bases between. The length of the CDR3 is 16 residues. The CDR3 bases are TGTGCCAGCAGCTTCGCAGCAAGCTCTGGGGCCAACGTCCTGACTTTC. It encodes CASSFAASSGANVLTF.

This clonotype was seen a few times. The rearrangement links TRBV4-3 to TRBJ2-1, with TRBD2 matching over 9 bases. Germline assignment: CDR1 LGHNA and CDR2 YSLEER. V lost 0 bases and J lost 8; bases outside the gene matches: 8. CDR3 length: 16 residues. The DNA for the CDR3 is TGCGCCAGCAGCCAAGAAGCGGGAGGAAATTGGGATGAGCAGTTCTTC. Translation gives CASSQEAGGNWDEQFF.

This sequence joins TRBV24-1 and TRBJ2-1, with 7 bases identical to TRBD1. V lost 4 bases to trimming and J lost 9 bases; unmatched junction nucleotides: 5. The V gene's germline CDR1 is KGHDR and CDR2 SFDVKD. The CDR3 totals 13 residues. For the CDR3, the DNA is TGTGCCACCAGTGACTCGACAGGGACTGAGCAGTTCTTC. It codes for CATSDSTGTEQFF.

This clonotype was seen more than once but under ten times. The J gene is TRBJ2-5, the V gene TRBV4-3; TRBD2 might be the D (6 bases). V lost 0 bases to trimming and J lost 5 bases, with 13 bases between them. Germline CDR1 reads LGHNA; CDR2 reads YSLEER. This CDR3 has 15 residues. The CDR3 DNA reads TGCGCCAGCAGCCAAGACCTAACGGAGGGTGAGACCCAGTACTTC. Protein product: CASSQDLTEGETQYF.

In this sample, this clonotype turned up a few times. This chain joins TRBV7-2 and TRBJ2-1; TRBD2 aligns across 9 bases. The CDR3 is made up of 16 amino acids. The germline gives CDR1 SGHTA, CDR2 FQGNSA. Losses at the gene ends were 1 base for V and 6 bases for J; bases not matched to a gene: 7. CDR3 in DNA: TGTGCCAGCAGCTTAGTAGCGGGGGAGCTCGGCAATGAGCAGTTCTTC. As protein: CASSLVAGELGNEQFF.

In this sample, this clonotype turned up many times. The junction does not match germline at one end; this may be a read error. The CDR3 is CASSLVSGYEQYF. In DNA, the CDR3 is TGTGCCAGCAGTTTGGTCTCCGGATACGAGCAGTACTTC. The rearrangement uses TRBV5-1 and TRBJ2-7; D remains ambiguous. Germline V gives CDR1 SGHRS, CDR2 YFSETQ. The CDR3 spans 13 residues.

This chain links TRBV4-3 with TRBJ1-2; D uncertain. Germline assignment: CDR1 LGHNA and CDR2 YSLEER. This CDR3 contains 15 residues. With 0 bases removed from V and 3 bases from J, the gap between germline ends came to 11 bases. As DNA, the CDR3 is TGCGCCAGCAGCCAAGATTCGGCGGCCGACTATGGCTACACCTTC. Encoded protein: CASSQDSAADYGYTF.

This clonotype has a handful of counts. The chain recombines TRBV6-1 with TRBJ1-5; TRBD1 agrees at 8 bases. CDR1 and CDR2 from the germline V gene are MNHNS and SASEGT. The CDR3 extends over 16 amino acids. J gave up 3 bases and V 7 bases, and 11 bases lay outside the gene matches. CDR3 sequence (DNA): TGTGCCAGCAAGAGCGGGGCAGGGGGCATCAATCAGCCCCAGCATTTT. This encodes CASKSGAGGINQPQHF.

J is TRBJ2-7 and V is TRBV15, with D perhaps matching TRBD2 (6 bases). Deletions cut 5 bases from V and 1 base from J, with 15 bases between. CDR3 length equals 15 residues. CDR1 LNHNV and CDR2 YYDKDF come from the germline V gene (reference sequence). The CDR3 reads CATSEGRGSSYEQYF. In nucleotides, the CDR3 is TGTGCCACCAGCGAGGGTCGGGGGAGTTCCTACGAGCAGTACTTC.

CDR3 sequence: CASSSRVATNEKLFF. CDR3 nucleotide sequence: TGTGCCAGCAGCTCCAGGGTTGCAACTAATGAAAAACTGTTTTTT. The chain has TRBV7-2 and TRBJ1-4, with TRBD1 as a possible D gene (5 bases). This CDR3 is 15 amino acids long. Germline V gene lookup returns CDR1 SGHTA and CDR2 FQGNSA. The germline V and J ends were trimmed by 4 bases and 0 bases, with 9 bases remaining between them.

This chain joins TRBV20-1 and TRBJ2-7, with TRBD2 as a possible D gene (6 bases). V gave up 3 bases and J gave up 2 bases, with 23 bases separating them. CDR1 is DFQATT, CDR2 SNEGSKA, per germline (reference sequence). There are 17 residues in the CDR3. CDR3 sequence: CSASGDRTTLITYEQYF. CDR3 DNA sequence: TGCAGTGCTAGTGGGGATCGGACTACCTTAATCACCTACGAGCAGTACTTC.

This clonotype was seen only a few times. The chain combines TRBV6-2 or TRBV6-3 with TRBJ2-3, with 10 nucleotides matching TRBD2. Trimming cost V 2 bases and J 6 bases; bases outside gene matches: 8. There are 16 residues in the CDR3. The germline CDR1 and CDR2 sequences are MNHEY and SVGEGT. The CDR3 sequence is CASSYTASGGQDTQYF. DNA of the CDR3: TGTGCCAGCAGTTACACGGCTAGCGGGGGTCAGGATACGCAGTATTTT.

The V gene is TRBV14, the J gene TRBJ1-1; unclear D gene. The CDR3 loop spans 13 amino acids. Trimming took 2 bases from V and 11 from J, leaving 15 bases between them. CDR1 is SGHDN and CDR2 is FVKESK in the germline V gene. In nucleotides, the CDR3 is TGTGCCAGCAGCCAAATCGGCAGGCACGACGCTTTCTTT. This encodes CASSQIGRHDAFF.

This clonotype was seen ten or more times. V and J are TRBV5-1 and TRBJ2-2; 7 bases map to TRBD1. Losses at the gene ends were 3 bases for V and 5 bases for J; bases not matched to a gene: 7. The CDR3 is 15 amino acids. Looked up from germline, CDR1 is SGHRS and CDR2 is YFSETQ. As DNA, the CDR3 is TGCGCCAGCAGCTGGGGACAGATCCCTACCGGGGAGCTGTTTTTT. Amino acids: CASSWGQIPTGELFF. Full variable domain (missing parts from reference TRBV5-1 and TRBJ2-2): KAGVTQTPRYLIKTRGQQVTLSCSPISGHRSVSWYQQTPGQGLQFLFEYFSETQRNKGNFPGRFSGRQFSNSRSEMNVSTLELGDSALYLCASSWGQIPTGELFFGEGSRLTVL.

On this clonotype: The junction does not match germline at one end; this may be a read error. The chain links TRBV7-7 to TRBJ2-5; tentative D call: TRBD1 (5 bases). The CDR3 runs to 14 residues. CDR1 and CDR2 from the germline V gene are SSHAT and FNYEAQ (reference sequence). The CDR3 region is CASSLGASLETQYF. Written as DNA, the CDR3 is TGTGCTAGCAGCTTAGGGGCCAGTCTAGAGACCCAGTACTTC.

V is TRBV10-3 and J is TRBJ2-7, with D possibly TRBD1 on 6 matching bases. Germline CDR1 ENHRY, CDR2 SYGVKD. V was clipped by 0 bases and J by 5 bases, with 17 bases between them. The CDR3 length is 16 residues. The DNA for the CDR3 is TGTGCCATCAGTGAGTCAAATTTGGGGGCTGTCCACGAGCAGTACTTC. It translates to CAISESNLGAVHEQYF.

This sequence joins TRBV3-1 and TRBJ1-2, with no clear D. Germline V lookup: CDR1 LGHDT, CDR2 YNNKEL (reference sequence). The V and J ends lost 0 bases and 2 bases respectively, with 4 bases between them. The CDR3 is made up of 13 amino acids. The CDR3 loop is CASSQEANYGYTF. In DNA form, the CDR3 reads TGTGCCAGCAGCCAAGAAGCGAACTATGGCTACACCTTC.

As concerns this clonotype: It may be a read error: a sequence one base away is much more abundant. This chain links TRBV29-1 with TRBJ2-5; TRBD1 is a possible D gene (6 bases). The CDR3 sequence is 13 residues long. V gave up 1 base and J gave up 7 bases, with 13 bases separating them. Germline lookup yields CDR1 SQVTM and CDR2 ANQGSEA. CDR3 DNA sequence: TGCAGCGTTGAAGGCACTCAAGGGGGGACCCAGTACTTC. Protein: CSVEGTQGGTQYF.

The V gene is TRBV13, the J gene TRBJ1-2; D remains ambiguous. V was clipped by 5 bases and J by 2 bases, with 18 bases between them. Germline assignment: CDR1 PRHDT and CDR2 FYEKMQ (reference sequence). There are 16 residues in the CDR3. For the CDR3, the DNA is TGTGCCAGCAGCATCCTGAGGATCCGACCCAACTATGGCTACACCTTC. Translated, it gives CASSILRIRPNYGYTF.

The chain carries TRBV7-6 and TRBJ2-5; D perhaps matches TRBD1 (6 bases). CDR1 is SGHVS and CDR2 is FNYEAQ in the germline V gene. This CDR3 region has 13 residues. The V and J ends lost 3 bases and 4 bases respectively, with 9 bases between them. CDR3 DNA: TGTGCCAGCAGCTTGCAGGGGAGAGAGACCCAGTACTTC. This sequence encodes CASSLQGRETQYF. The full variable domain, rest sourced from reference TRBV7-6 and TRBJ2-5, is GAGVSQSPRYKVTKRGQDVALRCDPISGHVSLYWYRQALGQGPEFLTYFNYEAQQDKSGLPNDRFSAERPEGSISTLTIQRTEQRDSAMYRCASSLQGRETQYFGPGTRLLVL.

This clonotype was observed a few times. The V and J genes are TRBV7-2 and TRBJ2-7; 8 positions match TRBD1. The J segment lost 6 bases and the V segment lost 5 bases, leaving 9 bases of the junction unmatched. Germline lookup yields CDR1 SGHTA and CDR2 FQGNSA. This CDR3 contains 14 residues. The CDR3 sequence: CASSVVQGAGEQYF. The CDR3 region has the DNA TGTGCCAGCAGCGTAGTCCAGGGGGCAGGCGAGCAGTACTTC. Together with reference TRBV7-2 and TRBJ2-7, the CDR3 gives the full variable domain: GAGVSQSPSNKVTEKGKDVELRCDPISGHTALYWYRQSLGQGLEFLIYFQGNSAPDKSGLPSDRFSAERTGGSVSTLTIQRTQQEDSAVYLCASSVVQGAGEQYFGPGTRLTVT.

This clonotype was seen only a few times. The rearrangement joins TRBV11-1 to TRBJ2-1; 10 nucleotides match TRBD2. The CDR3 runs 18 residues. CDR1 and CDR2 from the germline V gene are SGHAT and FQDESV (reference sequence). V trimming: 2 bases; J trimming: 6 bases; junction bases outside the gene matches: 13. The CDR3 DNA reads as TGTGCCAGCAGCTTAAGTTGGGCTAGCGGGGGATACCGCAATGAGCAGTTCTTC. Translating it yields CASSLSWASGGYRNEQFF.

The chain couples TRBV6-2 or TRBV6-3 to TRBJ2-1; TRBD2 agrees at 8 bases. Germline V gene lookup returns CDR1 MNHEY and CDR2 SVGEGT. The CDR3 spans 15 residues. Trimming removed 5 bases from V and 8 bases from J; junction bases left unmatched: 11. CDR3 sequence reads: CASSPGRGVVDEQFF. The DNA for the CDR3 is TGTGCCAGCAGTCCCGGGCGGGGGGTCGTTGATGAGCAGTTCTTC.

The rearrangement uses TRBV5-5 and TRBJ2-5; TRBD2 is a possible D gene (5 bases). The CDR3 has 14 residues. CDR1 and CDR2 (germline): SGHKS, YYEKEE (reference sequence). V gave up 4 bases and J gave up 2 bases, with 12 bases separating them. The CDR3 sequence: CASSPSGIQETQYF. CDR3 coding DNA: TGTGCCAGCAGCCCATCCGGGATACAAGAGACCCAGTACTTC.

There are a few counts of this clonotype. The chain has TRBV5-5 and TRBJ2-2; 7 bases fit TRBD1. J lost 5 bases, V lost 0 bases, and 4 bases had no gene match. CDR1 is SGHKS and CDR2 is YYEKEE in the germline V gene (reference sequence). The CDR3 has 15 residues. The CDR3: CASSLAGQPTGELFF. The CDR3, as DNA: TGTGCCAGCAGCTTGGCGGGACAGCCAACCGGGGAGCTGTTTTTT.